This TCR beta chain stems from a study of PD-L1 blockade in urothelial cancer. For the study at large: Atezolizumab therapy began for patients in 2014, dosed at 1,200 mg intravenously every 3 weeks. Males with bladder-origin urothelial cancer constituted most of the 29 patients.

Every PCR got spiked synthetic TCR analog templates. Data came from immunoSEQ multiplex PCR; TCRdb stores just in-frame clones and leaves some out. This sample carries about 38,000 clones, approximately 86% of them seen once, and the ten largest clones take 13% to 15%. This clone was observed once. From germline, CDR1 is SGDLS and CDR2 YYNGEE. The CDR3 length is 15 residues. V gave up 0 bases and J gave up 7 bases, with 14 bases separating them. Sample time point: pretreatment peripheral blood. Patients had locally advanced or metastatic urothelial carcinoma. The sample here was PBMCs, taken around atezolizumab (anti-PD-L1) treatment. The rearrangement uses TRBV9 and TRBJ1-5, with D possibly being TRBD1 (5 bases). This clonotype was sampled from an elderly man with urothelial cancer. This CDR3 reads CASSVGPGRSQPQHF. As DNA, the CDR3 is TGTGCCAGCAGCGTAGGCCCAGGGAGGAGCCAGCCCCAGCATTTT.